This TCR beta chain was identified during a study of human versus mouse CDR3 diversity and MHC coevolution. Sorting isolated naive CD4 T cells lacking CD45RO and expressing CD62L. To note about this clone: The antigen is not known.

The study, taken as a whole, reports: Human T cells were selected on over 5 MHC II alleles. iCHAO1 estimated the human TCR beta repertoire at roughly 1.6 million clonotypes. Clonal inequality was lowest in most of the three human donors.

Profiling relied on immunoSEQ multiplex PCR, and the TCRdb table lists in-frame clones only, not all of them. The table records about 77,000 clones, around 90% of them present only once. V lost 5 bases and J lost 9; bases outside the gene matches: 7. The length of the CDR3 is 13 residues. Germline V gene sequence: CDR1 MNHNY, CDR2 SVGAGI (reference sequence). The sample was naive CD4+ T cells from blood. As to subset: CD45RO-negative CD62L-positive naive CD4 T cells. The chain employs TRBV6-6 and TRBJ2-1; 7 bases agree with TRBD1. This clonotype was obtained from a person aged 30-69 years in good health. The CDR3 nucleotides read TGTGCCAGCAGTCCTAGACAGGGTGGTGAGCAGTTCTTC. It codes for CASSPRQGGEQFF.